This paragraph reports one T cell receptor beta chain. Its antigen is unknown. The CDR3 runs 15 residues. Germline V gene data show CDR1 as SGHTA and CDR2 as FQGTGA. Trimming at V came to 5 bases and at J to 3 bases, leaving 3 bases not matched to a gene. This specimen comes from a study of cytomegalovirus exposure and HLA in healthy donors. Overall study results and limits: In a later analysis, HLA-associated TCR beta chains were more clonally expanded than equally common others.

The PCR had 60 Vbeta and 13 Jbeta primers. Sequencing was performed with immunoSEQ multiplex PCR; in TCRdb, only in-frame clones are kept and a portion is missing. Of 120,000 or so clones listed, roughly 72% are singletons. The genes are TRBV7-3 and TRBJ2-1; 11 positions agree with TRBD2. This receptor was taken from a woman aged 50 to 60 in good health and CMV-seropositive. Sequencing was done on a sample of PBMCs. The CDR3 nucleotides are TGTGCCAGCAGCGGGACTAGCGGTCTCTACAATGAGCAGTTCTTC. The encoded protein is CASSGTSGLYNEQFF.